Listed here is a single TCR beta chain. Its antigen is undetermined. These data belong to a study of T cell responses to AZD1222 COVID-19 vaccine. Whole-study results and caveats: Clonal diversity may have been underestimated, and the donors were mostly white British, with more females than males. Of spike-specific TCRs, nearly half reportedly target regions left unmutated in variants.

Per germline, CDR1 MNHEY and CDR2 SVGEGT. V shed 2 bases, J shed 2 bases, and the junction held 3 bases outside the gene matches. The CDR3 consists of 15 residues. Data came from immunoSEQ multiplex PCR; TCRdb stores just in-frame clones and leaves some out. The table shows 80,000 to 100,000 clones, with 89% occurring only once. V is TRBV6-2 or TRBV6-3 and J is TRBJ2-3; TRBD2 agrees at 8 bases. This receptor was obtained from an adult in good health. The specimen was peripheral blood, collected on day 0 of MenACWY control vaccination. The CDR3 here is CASSYRRGATDTQYF. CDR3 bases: TGTGCCAGCAGTTACCGGCGGGGGGCCACAGATACGCAGTATTTT.